The 31 T cell receptor beta chains below come from one sample, sequenced in a study of regulatory T cells in long-lasting Graves disease. Described time point: newly diagnosed GD, antithyroid drugs for less than 3 months. From PBMCs, RNA was extracted and then used to make the TCR library. Library construction for TCR beta used iRepertoire HTBI primers and Arm-PCR of CDR3 regions. From the multiplex PCR reads, TCRdb called clonotypes with MiXCR, one entry per CDR3 protein. The table lists 450,000 to 600,000 distinct CDR3 sequences, roughly 17% of them singletons. The same sample was also studied in work on T cells in Graves' hyperthyroidism and ophthalmopathy.

Sample: peripheral blood mononuclear cells (PBMCs), taken at new diagnosis, from a patient treated with antithyroid drugs. Receptors were obtained from a man between 40 and 49 years old with Graves disease.

This clonotype was recorded a few times. The CDR3 DNA follows: TGTGCCACCCGTGGGACTAGCGGGAAGACCTACAATGAGCAGTTCTTC. It encodes CATRGTSGKTYNEQFF. This sequence joins TRBV24-1 and TRBJ2-1, with 13 bases lining up with TRBD2. Germline loops: CDR1 KGHDR, CDR2 SFDVKD. Trimming cost V 9 bases and J 2 bases; bases outside gene matches: 6. This CDR3 spans 16 amino acids.

The table lists this clonotype with a few counts. The V gene is TRBV28, the J gene TRBJ2-5; no firm D call. Germline CDR1 is MDHEN and CDR2 is SYDVKM. Trimming cost V 6 bases and J 5 bases, with 10 bases left between them. The CDR3 contains 12 residues. CDR3 nucleotide sequence: TGTGCCAGCAGGGCGGAGTGGGAGACCCAGTACTTC. This sequence encodes CASRAEWETQYF.

The chain links TRBV11-2 to TRBJ2-1; D call uncertain. The CDR3 has 15 amino acids. V was shortened by 0 bases and J by 7 bases, with 13 bases between the two germline ends. Germline CDR1 reads SGHAT; CDR2 reads FQNNGV. DNA for the CDR3: TGTGCCAGCAGCTTAGATAGGACCCCTGGGAATGAGCAGTTCTTC. Protein product: CASSLDRTPGNEQFF.

This clonotype was counted many times. The CDR3 loop is CASSLDGAASQYF. CDR3 nucleotide sequence: TGTGCCAGCAGCTTAGATGGGGCAGCCTCGCAGTACTTC. The chain uses TRBV11-2 and TRBJ2-7; tentative D call: TRBD1 (5 bases). The V gene lost 0 bases and the J gene lost 9 bases, with 12 bases spanning the gap. The germline V gene encodes CDR1 SGHAT and CDR2 FQNNGV. The length of the CDR3 is 13 residues.

In its sample, this clonotype was seen many times. V gene TRBV20-1 combines with J gene TRBJ2-5, with no clear D. CDR3 length equals 10 residues. Germline CDR1 reads DFQATT; CDR2 reads SNEGSKA (reference sequence). Trimming cost V 7 bases and J 5 bases, with 8 bases left between them. CDR3: CSGGSETQYF. The CDR3 DNA sequence: TGCAGTGGGGGTTCGGAGACCCAGTACTTC.

The chain has TRBV3-1 and TRBJ2-1; 13 bases map to TRBD2. The germline V gene encodes CDR1 LGHDT and CDR2 YNNKEL (reference sequence). V dropped 4 bases and J dropped 0; count of bases not matched to a gene: 6. This CDR3 is built from 18 residues. The DNA for the CDR3 is TGTGCCAGCAGCCCGGGGACTAGCGGGATTCGCTCCTACAATGAGCAGTTCTTC. Translating gives CASSPGTSGIRSYNEQFF.

J is TRBJ2-3 and V is TRBV5-4, with TRBD2 matching over 13 bases. The ends lost 1 base at V and 3 bases at J; junction bases unmatched: 5. Per germline, CDR1 SGHNT and CDR2 YYREEE (reference sequence). The CDR3 is 17 amino acids. CDR3 amino acids: CASSLKTSGRVTDTQYF. The CDR3 nucleotides are TGTGCCAGCAGCTTGAAAACTAGCGGGAGGGTGACAGATACGCAGTATTTT.

This clonotype occurred many times. J is TRBJ1-1 and V is TRBV20-1; TRBD1 aligns across 8 bases. Germline V gene data show CDR1 as DFQATT and CDR2 as SNEGSKA (reference sequence). This CDR3 is 12 amino acids long. The junction had 5 bases not matched to a gene; V was cut back by 6 bases and J by 5 bases. In DNA form, the CDR3 reads TGCAGTGCCAGGACAGGGAGGACTGAAGCTTTCTTT. It encodes CSARTGRTEAFF.

At least ten counts were recorded for this clonotype. The chain uses TRBV20-1 and TRBJ2-5, with 9 bases aligning to TRBD1. The CDR3 has 13 residues. The V and J ends lost 7 bases and 4 bases, in that order; junction bases with no gene match: 7. CDR1 is DFQATT and CDR2 is SNEGSKA in the germline V gene (reference sequence). CDR3 sequence (DNA): TGCAGTGACGCCGGGACAGGGATAGAGACCCAGTACTTC. Translated, it gives CSDAGTGIETQYF.

This sequence joins TRBV30 and TRBJ1-1, with D perhaps TRBD1 (6 bases). In germline, CDR1 is GTSNPN, CDR2 SVGIG (reference sequence). The CDR3 covers 16 residues. The V end lost 0 bases, the J end lost 1 base, and 15 bases lay between the germline ends. CDR3 loop: CAWSVWGGQTNTEAFF. The CDR3 DNA reads TGTGCCTGGAGTGTATGGGGAGGACAGACGAACACTGAAGCTTTCTTT. Full variable domain (rest looked up from reference TRBV30 and TRBJ1-1): SQTIHQWPATLVQPVGSPLSLECTVEGTSNPNLYWYRQAAGRGLQLLFYSVGIGQISSEVPQNLSASRPQDRQFILSSKKLLLSDSGFYLCAWSVWGGQTNTEAFFGQGTRLTVV.

The chain has TRBV3-1 and TRBJ2-1, with a possible D match to TRBD2 (5 bases). There are 13 residues in the CDR3. Germline V gives CDR1 LGHDT, CDR2 YNNKEL (reference sequence). With 4 bases removed from V and 8 bases from J, the gap between germline ends came to 12 bases. The DNA for the CDR3 is TGTGCCAGCAGCCGGGGTCTAGCAGATGAGCAGTTCTTC. Protein product: CASSRGLADEQFF.

This clonotype was seen ten or more times. The chain recombines TRBV29-1 with TRBJ2-5; 7 bases agree with TRBD1. Per germline, CDR1 SQVTM and CDR2 ANQGSEA. The CDR3 is 13 amino acids. V dropped 7 bases and J dropped 2; count of bases not matched to a gene: 7. The CDR3: CSARDRQQETQYF. In DNA form, the CDR3 reads TGCAGCGCTCGGGACAGACAACAAGAGACCCAGTACTTC.

Comments on this clonotype: At one boundary the junction diverges from the germline segment, which might be a read error. The V and J genes are TRBV5-1 and TRBJ2-1; 10 bases agree with TRBD1. The CDR3 runs 18 residues. Looked up from germline, CDR1 is SGHRS and CDR2 is YFSETQ. The CDR3 coding sequence is TGTGCCAGCAGCAAGCTGGGGGACAGGGGTAGGTCCTACAATGAGCAGTTCTTC. Translation: CASSKLGDRGRSYNEQFF.

This clonotype was seen ten or more times. The rearrangement uses TRBV19 and TRBJ2-4; D assignment may be TRBD1 or TRBD2 (5 bases each). The CDR3 contains 15 residues. Germline V gene lookup returns CDR1 LNHDA and CDR2 SQIVND (reference sequence). Trimming stripped 5 bases from V and 2 bases from J, with 13 bases between. CDR3 sequence reads: CASSFAGGSKNIQYF. For the CDR3, the DNA is TGTGCCAGTAGTTTCGCTGGGGGATCCAAAAACATTCAGTACTTC.

This clonotype was seen many times. The V and J genes are TRBV28 and TRBJ2-5; 8 nucleotides align to TRBD2. The CDR3 contains 15 residues. Trimming cost V 6 bases and J 5 bases; bases outside gene matches: 11. Germline values: CDR1 MDHEN, CDR2 SYDVKM. CDR3 nucleotide sequence: TGTGCCAGCAGCCCAGCGGGAGCGAGTAGGGAGACCCAGTACTTC. This translates into CASSPAGASRETQYF.

This clonotype came up a few times. This sequence joins TRBV11-2 and TRBJ1-6; D not certain. In germline, CDR1 is SGHAT, CDR2 FQNNGV. The CDR3 contains 15 residues. The germline V and J ends were trimmed by 3 bases and 7 bases, with 13 bases remaining between them. The CDR3 nucleotides are TGTGCCAGCAGCTTCCCGGGCGTAGGGAATTCACCCCTCCACTTT. Encoded protein: CASSFPGVGNSPLHF.

This clonotype was observed at least ten times. V and J are TRBV24-1 and TRBJ2-3; D possibly corresponds to TRBD2 (7 bases). The CDR3 has 15 amino acids. Trimming removed 9 bases from V and 1 base from J, with 16 bases in between. Germline-derived CDR1 and CDR2 are KGHDR and SFDVKD. The CDR3 DNA sequence: TGTGCCACCGCACCGGGGGGCCTTGGCACAGATACGCAGTATTTT. It yields the protein CATAPGGLGTDTQYF.

J is TRBJ2-7 and V is TRBV2; D not certain. V was trimmed by 8 bases and J by 0 bases, leaving 8 bases between them. The CDR3 totals 12 residues. From germline, CDR1 is SNHLY and CDR2 FYNNEI. CDR3 sequence reads: CASSIDSYEQYF. The DNA of the CDR3 is TGTGCCAGCTCCATCGACTCCTACGAGCAGTACTTC. The complete variable domain, with remaining parts taken from reference TRBV2 and TRBJ2-7, reads EPEVTQTPSHQVTQMGQEVILRCVPISNHLYFYWYRQILGQKVEFLVSFYNNEISEKSEIFDDQFSVERPDGSNFTLKIRSTKLEDSAMYFCASSIDSYEQYFGPGTRLTVT.

The gene calls are TRBV18 and TRBJ2-5; D remains ambiguous. V was cut by 6 bases and J by 2 bases, with 16 bases left in between. The CDR3 length is 15 residues. CDR1 and CDR2 (germline): KGHSH, LQKENI. The CDR3 nucleotides are TGTGCCAGCTCCGCGGTAACCTCGGCTCAAGAGACCCAGTACTTC. Its protein product is CASSAVTSAQETQYF.

This clonotype was found many times. V gene TRBV28 combines with J gene TRBJ2-7; 7 bases align to TRBD2. The V gene end was trimmed by 5 bases and the J gene end by 4 bases; junction bases not matched to a gene: 8. The CDR3 is made up of 14 amino acids. Germline CDR1 is MDHEN and CDR2 is SYDVKM. The chain's CDR3 is CASSPSGTVYEQYF. In DNA form, the CDR3 reads TGTGCCAGCAGTCCGAGCGGGACTGTGTACGAGCAGTACTTC. The variable domain in full, completed from reference TRBV28 and TRBJ2-7, reads DVKVTQSSRYLVKRTGEKVFLECVQDMDHENMFWYRQDPGLGLRLIYFSYDVKMKEKGDIPEGYSVSREKKERFSLILESASTNQTSMYLCASSPSGTVYEQYFGPGTRLTVT.

Concerning this clonotype itself: The junction departs from the called germline gene at one end, perhaps through a read error. The V gene is TRBV3-1, the J gene TRBJ2-7, with 11 bases lining up with TRBD1. The CDR3 extends over 14 amino acids. Looked up from germline, CDR1 is LGHDT and CDR2 is YNNKEL (reference sequence). In nucleotides, the CDR3 is TGTACCAGCAGCCAAGGACAGGGGGCAAGGGAGCAGTACTTC. Translated, it gives CTSSQGQGAREQYF.

Comments on this clonotype: A junction boundary mismatches the germline segment, possibly from a read error. The chain employs TRBV15 and TRBJ2-7; D might be TRBD2 (5 bases). CDR3 length: 16 amino acids. Germline V gives CDR1 LNHNV, CDR2 YYDKDF (reference sequence). The CDR3 protein is CATSRDRERFGSGVHF. In DNA, the CDR3 is TGTGCCACCAGCAGAGATAGGGAGCGGTTCGGTTCCGGGGTGCACTTC. The full variable domain, completed using reference TRBV15 and TRBJ2-7, is DAMVIQNPRYQVTQFGKPVTLSCSQTLNHNVMYWYQQKSSQAPKLLFHYYDKDFNNEADTPDNFQSRRPNTSFCFLDIRSPGLGDTAMYLCATSRDRERFGSGVHFGPGTRLTVT.

This clonotype has at least ten counts. The CDR3 is CASSPSADPYEQYF. For the CDR3, the DNA is TGTGCCAGCAGCCCCAGCGCGGACCCCTACGAGCAGTACTTC. V and J are TRBV9 and TRBJ2-7, with unresolved D. With 4 bases removed from V and 2 bases from J, the gap between germline ends came to 13 bases. CDR1 SGDLS and CDR2 YYNGEE come from the germline V gene. The CDR3 length is 14 residues.

In DNA form, the CDR3 reads TGTGCCAGCAGCTTGGTAATTGGGACTGAGCAGTTCTTC. Translated, it gives CASSLVIGTEQFF. The V gene is TRBV5-4, the J gene TRBJ2-1; D tentatively fits TRBD1 or TRBD2 (5 bases each). Germline assignment: CDR1 SGHNT and CDR2 YYREEE (reference sequence). V was clipped by 0 bases and J by 9 bases, with 10 bases between them. The CDR3 is 13 residues long.

This clonotype was detected many times. The chain uses TRBV3-1 and TRBJ1-1; tentatively, D is TRBD1 (6 bases). The CDR3 length is 15 residues. The V gene's germline CDR1 is LGHDT and CDR2 YNNKEL (reference sequence). V dropped 0 bases and J dropped 1 base, with 9 bases sitting between them. The CDR3 is CASSQDLGANTEAFF. The DNA of the CDR3 is TGTGCCAGCAGCCAAGACCTGGGGGCGAACACTGAAGCTTTCTTT.

As concerns this clonotype: A much larger clone lies one base from this, so it may be a read error. The chain recombines TRBV6-1 with TRBJ2-1; 9 bases map to TRBD1. CDR1 and CDR2 (germline): MNHNS, SASEGT. The V segment lost 6 bases and the J segment 9 bases; nucleotides outside the gene matches: 12. The CDR3 is 15 amino acids. CDR3 sequence reads: CASSQKQGADCEQFF. Here the CDR3 DNA reads TGTGCCAGCAGCCAAAAACAGGGGGCGGATTGTGAGCAGTTCTTC.

The chain employs TRBV5-8 and TRBJ1-4; the match to TRBD1 covers 10 bases. Germline-derived CDR1 and CDR2 are SGHTS and YDEGEE. The CDR3 is 16 residues long. The V segment lost 4 bases and the J segment 5 bases; nucleotides outside the gene matches: 8. The CDR3 here is CASSPKPGQGNEKLFF. The CDR3 DNA sequence: TGTGCCAGCAGCCCAAAACCGGGACAGGGGAATGAAAAACTGTTTTTT.

This clonotype was found many times. The rearrangement uses TRBV24-1 and TRBJ2-7; D not certain. Germline CDR1 reads KGHDR; CDR2 reads SFDVKD. V was cut by 3 bases and J by 4 bases, with 9 bases left in between. The CDR3 has 13 amino acids. The CDR3 sequence is CATSDADPYEQYF. CDR3 bases: TGTGCCACCAGTGATGCAGACCCGTACGAGCAGTACTTC.

The table lists this clonotype with many counts. The chain is built from TRBV7-9 and TRBJ2-3; no clear D. Trimming pared 5 bases from V and 6 bases from J, leaving 9 bases between. CDR1 and CDR2 (germline): SEHNR, FQNEAQ (reference sequence). The CDR3 consists of 12 residues. CDR3 in amino acids: CASSQIMDTQYF. The CDR3 coding sequence is TGTGCCAGCAGCCAGATCATGGATACGCAGTATTTT. The complete variable domain, with remaining parts taken from reference TRBV7-9 and TRBJ2-3, reads DTGVSQNPRHKITKRGQNVTFRCDPISEHNRLYWYRQTLGQGPEFLTYFQNEAQLEKSRLLSDRFSAERPKGSFSTLEIQRTEQGDSAMYLCASSQIMDTQYFGPGTRLTVL.

This clonotype was recorded many times. This chain links TRBV29-1 with TRBJ2-2; possibly TRBD1 for D (6 bases). V lost 2 bases and J lost 4, with 17 bases in between. CDR3 length: 16 residues. Germline V gene sequence: CDR1 SQVTM, CDR2 ANQGSEA. This CDR3 is CSVEQPTRGATGELFF. CDR3 coding DNA: TGCAGCGTTGAACAGCCAACCAGGGGCGCCACCGGGGAGCTGTTTTTT.

This clonotype was seen many times. V gene TRBV20-1 combines with J gene TRBJ2-3, with a weak D call TRBD2 (6 bases). Germline CDR1 is DFQATT and CDR2 is SNEGSKA (reference sequence). V lost 6 bases and J 2 bases, leaving 15 bases between the germline ends. The CDR3 covers 14 residues. The CDR3 region has the DNA TGCAGTGCATACTCGGAGGGTCCCACAGATACGCAGTATTTT. Translation gives CSAYSEGPTDTQYF.